This T cell receptor beta chain comes out of a study of cytomegalovirus exposure and HLA in healthy donors. Study outcomes and limitations: Most of the TCR beta V segments (in an earlier analysis) were productive either about 90% or about 30% of the time.

In regard to this clone: The target antigen is unknown.

The CDR3 consists of 13 residues. Germline CDR1 ENHRY, CDR2 SYGVKD. Trimming stripped 0 bases from V and 8 bases from J, with 10 bases between. 13 Jbeta primers and 60 Vbeta primers were used for the PCR. Using immunoSEQ multiplex PCR, the repertoire was profiled, and TCRdb retains in-frame clones only, with some absent. The table lists more than 100,000 clones, approximately 80% of them singletons. Material for sequencing was PBMCs. This sequence joins TRBV10-3 and TRBJ1-2; D gene ambiguous. This receptor was identified in a man aged 50 to 60 in good health and CMV-seronegative. In nucleotides, the CDR3 is TGTGCCATCAGTGAGTCGGCCTCCGGGGGCTACACCTTC. Protein: CAISESASGGYTF.